This TCR beta chain was retrieved from a study of beta chain features in type 1 diabetes. Across the study: Healthy donors and patients showed comparable age, gender and cell yields.

V was pared by 4 bases and J by 2 bases, with 10 bases between. The CDR3 has 14 residues. Germline V CDR1 and CDR2: SNHLY, FYNNEI. One heparinised blood draw averaging around 0.12 L was given by each donor. CD45RO/CCR7/CD25/CD127/CD95/CD27 separated CD4+ naive, central memory, regulatory and stem cell-like memory cells by sorting. All of the isolated RNA was reverse transcribed, so expressed TCRB transcripts were sequenced. TCRdb's copy holds only in-frame clones and misses some; the assay was immunoSEQ multiplex PCR. Found here are about 220,000 clones, approximately 11% of them singletons; the top ten hold 1% to 1.5%.

Input material: central memory CD4+ T cells from blood. The sequence was collected from a man in his late teens or twenties in good health. The chain employs TRBV2 and TRBJ2-3; D gene uncertain. The CDR3 loop is CASSVETVTDTQYF. The CDR3 DNA reads as TGTGCCAGCAGTGTTGAAACCGTCACAGATACGCAGTATTTT.